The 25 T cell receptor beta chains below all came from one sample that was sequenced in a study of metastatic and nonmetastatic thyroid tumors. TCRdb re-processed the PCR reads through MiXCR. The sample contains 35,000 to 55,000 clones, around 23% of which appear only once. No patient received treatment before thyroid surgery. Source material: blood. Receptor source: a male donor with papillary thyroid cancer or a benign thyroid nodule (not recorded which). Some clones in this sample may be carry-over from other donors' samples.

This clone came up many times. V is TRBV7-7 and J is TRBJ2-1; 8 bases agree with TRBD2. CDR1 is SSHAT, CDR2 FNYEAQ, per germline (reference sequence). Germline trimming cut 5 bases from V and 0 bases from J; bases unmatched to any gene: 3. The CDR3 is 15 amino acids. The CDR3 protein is CASSIGTSSYNEQFF. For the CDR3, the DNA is TGTGCCAGCAGCATCGGGACTAGCTCCTACAATGAGCAGTTCTTC.

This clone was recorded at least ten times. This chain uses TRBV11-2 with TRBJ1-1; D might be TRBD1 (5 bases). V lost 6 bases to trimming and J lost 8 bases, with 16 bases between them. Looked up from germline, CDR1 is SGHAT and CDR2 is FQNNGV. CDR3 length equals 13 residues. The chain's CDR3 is CASRKVGQGEAFF. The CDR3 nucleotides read TGTGCCAGCAGAAAGGTGGGGCAGGGAGAAGCTTTCTTT. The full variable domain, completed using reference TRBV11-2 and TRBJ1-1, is EAGVAQSPRYKIIEKRQSVAFWCNPISGHATLYWYQQILGQGPKLLIQFQNNGVVDDSQLPKDRFSAERLKGVDSTLKIQPAKLEDSAVYLCASRKVGQGEAFFGQGTRLTVV.

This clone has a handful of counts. CDR3 DNA sequence: TGTGCCAGTATTTGGGCAAAAAACACTGAAGCTTTCTTT. Protein product: CASIWAKNTEAFF. This chain uses TRBV28 with TRBJ1-1; D gene unclear. Trimming took off 9 bases at V and 2 bases at J, with 13 bases between the two ends. Germline V gives CDR1 MDHEN, CDR2 SYDVKM. The CDR3 length is 13 residues.

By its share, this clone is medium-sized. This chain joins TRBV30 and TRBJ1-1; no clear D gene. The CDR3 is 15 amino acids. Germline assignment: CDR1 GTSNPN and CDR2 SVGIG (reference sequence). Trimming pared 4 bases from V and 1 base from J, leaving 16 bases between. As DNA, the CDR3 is TGTGCCTGGAATCTCCTGTGGGGTAGGAACACTGAAGCTTTCTTT. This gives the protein CAWNLLWGRNTEAFF.

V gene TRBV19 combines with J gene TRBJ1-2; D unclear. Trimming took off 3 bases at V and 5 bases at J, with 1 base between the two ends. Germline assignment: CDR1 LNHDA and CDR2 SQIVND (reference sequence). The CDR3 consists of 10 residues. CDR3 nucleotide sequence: TGTGCCAGTAGTATGTATGGCTACACCTTC. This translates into CASSMYGYTF.

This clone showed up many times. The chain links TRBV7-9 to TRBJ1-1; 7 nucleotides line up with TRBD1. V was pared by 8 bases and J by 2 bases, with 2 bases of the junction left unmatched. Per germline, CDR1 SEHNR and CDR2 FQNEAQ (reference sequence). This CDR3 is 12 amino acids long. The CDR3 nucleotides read TGTGCCAGCCGACAGGGTAACACTGAAGCTTTCTTT. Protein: CASRQGNTEAFF.

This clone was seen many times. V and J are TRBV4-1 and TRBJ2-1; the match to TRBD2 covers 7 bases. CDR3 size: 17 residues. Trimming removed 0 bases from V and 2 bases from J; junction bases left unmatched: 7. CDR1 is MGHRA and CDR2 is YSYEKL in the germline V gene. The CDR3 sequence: CASSQDRAGAAYNEQFF. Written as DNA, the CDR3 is TGCGCCAGCAGCCAAGATCGGGCGGGAGCCGCCTACAATGAGCAGTTCTTC.

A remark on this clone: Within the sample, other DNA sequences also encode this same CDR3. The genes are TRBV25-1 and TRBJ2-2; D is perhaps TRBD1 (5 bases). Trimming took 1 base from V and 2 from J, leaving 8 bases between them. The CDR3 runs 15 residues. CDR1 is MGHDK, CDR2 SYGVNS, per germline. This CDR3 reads CASSELQGNTGELFF. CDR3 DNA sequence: TGTGCCAGCAGTGAATTGCAGGGAAACACCGGGGAGCTGTTTTTT. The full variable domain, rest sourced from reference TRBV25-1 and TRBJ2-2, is EADIYQTPRYLVIGTGKKITLECSQTMGHDKMYWYQQDPGMELHLIHYSYGVNSTEKGDLSSESTVSRIRTEHFPLTLESARPSHTSQYLCASSELQGNTGELFFGEGSRLTVL.

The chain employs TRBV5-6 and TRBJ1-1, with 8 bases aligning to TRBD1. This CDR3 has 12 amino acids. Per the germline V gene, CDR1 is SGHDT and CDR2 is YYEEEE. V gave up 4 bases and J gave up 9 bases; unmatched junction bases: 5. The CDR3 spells CASSLDRGKAFF. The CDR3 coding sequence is TGTGCCAGCAGCCTTGACAGGGGCAAAGCTTTCTTT. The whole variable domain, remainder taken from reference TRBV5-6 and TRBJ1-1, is DAGVTQSPTHLIKTRGQQVTLRCSPKSGHDTVSWYQQALGQGPQFIFQYYEEEERQRGNFPDRFSGHQFPNYSSELNVNALLLGDSALYLCASSLDRGKAFFGQGTRLTVV.

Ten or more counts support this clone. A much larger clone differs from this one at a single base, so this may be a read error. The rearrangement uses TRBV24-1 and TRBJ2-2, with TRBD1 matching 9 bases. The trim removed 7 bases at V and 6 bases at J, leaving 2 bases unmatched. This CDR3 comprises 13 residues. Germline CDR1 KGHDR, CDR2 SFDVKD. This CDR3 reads CATRTGGPGELFF. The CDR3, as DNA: TGTGCCACCAGGACAGGGGGACCCGGGGAGCTGTTTTTT.

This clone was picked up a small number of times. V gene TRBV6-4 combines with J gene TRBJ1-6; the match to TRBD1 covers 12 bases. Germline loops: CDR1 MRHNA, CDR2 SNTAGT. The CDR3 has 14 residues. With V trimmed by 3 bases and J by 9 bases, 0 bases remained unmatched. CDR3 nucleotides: TGTGCCAGCAGTGAGGGACAGGGGGCTTCACCCCTCCACTTT. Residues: CASSEGQGASPLHF.

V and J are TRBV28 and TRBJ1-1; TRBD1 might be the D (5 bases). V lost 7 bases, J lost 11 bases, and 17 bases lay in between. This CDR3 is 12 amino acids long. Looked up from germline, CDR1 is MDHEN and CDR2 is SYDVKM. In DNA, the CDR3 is TGTGCCAGCAAATCGAGGGGCAGGGCGGCTTTCTTT. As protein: CASKSRGRAAFF. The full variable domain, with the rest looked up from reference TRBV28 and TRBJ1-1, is DVKVTQSSRYLVKRTGEKVFLECVQDMDHENMFWYRQDPGLGLRLIYFSYDVKMKEKGDIPEGYSVSREKKERFSLILESASTNQTSMYLCASKSRGRAAFFGQGTRLTVV.

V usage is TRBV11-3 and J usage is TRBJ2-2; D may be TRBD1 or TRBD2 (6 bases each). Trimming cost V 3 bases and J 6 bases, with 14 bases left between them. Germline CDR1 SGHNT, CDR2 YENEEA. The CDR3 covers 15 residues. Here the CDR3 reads CASSFRGQVAGELFF. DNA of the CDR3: TGTGCCAGCAGCTTCCGGGGGCAGGTTGCCGGGGAGCTGTTTTTT.

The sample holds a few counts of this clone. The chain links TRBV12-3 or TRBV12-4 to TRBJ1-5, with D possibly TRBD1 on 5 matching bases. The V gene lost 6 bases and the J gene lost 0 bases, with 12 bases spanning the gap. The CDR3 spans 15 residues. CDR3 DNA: TGTGCCAGCAGGTCCGTGGACATTAGCAATCAGCCCCAGCATTTT. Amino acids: CASRSVDISNQPQHF.

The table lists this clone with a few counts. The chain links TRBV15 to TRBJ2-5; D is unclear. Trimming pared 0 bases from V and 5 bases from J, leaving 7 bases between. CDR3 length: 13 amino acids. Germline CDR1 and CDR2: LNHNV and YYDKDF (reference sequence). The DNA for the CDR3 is TGTGCCACCAGCAGAGACCTTGGGGAGACCCAGTACTTC. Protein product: CATSRDLGETQYF.

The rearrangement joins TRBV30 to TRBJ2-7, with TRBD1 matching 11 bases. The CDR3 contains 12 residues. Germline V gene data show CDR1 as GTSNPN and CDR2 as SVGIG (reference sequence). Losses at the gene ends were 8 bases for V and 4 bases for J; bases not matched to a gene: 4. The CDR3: CAGTGGTYEQYF. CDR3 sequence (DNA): TGTGCCGGGACAGGGGGTACGTACGAGCAGTACTTC.

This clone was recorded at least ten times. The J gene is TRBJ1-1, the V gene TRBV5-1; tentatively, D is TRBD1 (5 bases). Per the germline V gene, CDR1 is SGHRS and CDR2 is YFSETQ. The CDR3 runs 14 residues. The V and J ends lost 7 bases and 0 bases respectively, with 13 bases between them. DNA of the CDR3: TGCGCCAGCCGGGGGGGGTCTCTGAACACTGAAGCTTTCTTT. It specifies CASRGGSLNTEAFF.

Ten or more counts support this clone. The DNA of the CDR3 is TGTGCCAGCAGCCGGGACGAAGCTAACTATGGCTACACCTTC. Amino acids: CASSRDEANYGYTF. The chain carries TRBV2 and TRBJ1-2; tentative D call: TRBD1 (5 bases). The germline V gene has CDR1 SNHLY and CDR2 FYNNEI. Trimming shortened V by 6 bases and J by 0 bases, and 11 bases separated the two germline ends. The CDR3 is 14 residues long.

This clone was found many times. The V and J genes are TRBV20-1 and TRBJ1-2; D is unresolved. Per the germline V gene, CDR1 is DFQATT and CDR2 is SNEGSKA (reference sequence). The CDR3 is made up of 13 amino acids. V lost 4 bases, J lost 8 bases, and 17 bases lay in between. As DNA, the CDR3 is TGCAGTGCTATACTTGACGGGCCCTACGGCTACACCTTC. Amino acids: CSAILDGPYGYTF.

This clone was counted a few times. CDR3 residues: CASSFFSSNQPQHF. The CDR3 DNA is TGTGCCAGCAGTTTTTTTAGTAGCAATCAGCCCCAGCATTTT. The chain combines TRBV28 with TRBJ1-5; D gene unclear. The germline V gene encodes CDR1 MDHEN and CDR2 SYDVKM. Trimming stripped 3 bases from V and 0 bases from J, with 6 bases between. The CDR3 contains 14 residues.

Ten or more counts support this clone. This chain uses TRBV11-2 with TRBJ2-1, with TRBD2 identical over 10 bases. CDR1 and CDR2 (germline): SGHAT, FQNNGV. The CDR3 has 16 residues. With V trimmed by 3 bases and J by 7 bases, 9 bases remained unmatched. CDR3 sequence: CASSLVAGGRENEQFF. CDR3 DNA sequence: TGTGCCAGCAGCTTGGTAGCGGGGGGACGTGAAAATGAGCAGTTCTTC.

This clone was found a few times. CDR3 bases: TGTGCCAGCAGCCGGGTCGGTGGACAGTTCTACGAGCAGTACTTC. This sequence encodes CASSRVGGQFYEQYF. This chain links TRBV12-3 or TRBV12-4 with TRBJ2-7, with D maybe TRBD1 (6 bases). V lost 6 bases to trimming and J lost 3 bases, with 18 bases between them. This CDR3 is 15 amino acids long.

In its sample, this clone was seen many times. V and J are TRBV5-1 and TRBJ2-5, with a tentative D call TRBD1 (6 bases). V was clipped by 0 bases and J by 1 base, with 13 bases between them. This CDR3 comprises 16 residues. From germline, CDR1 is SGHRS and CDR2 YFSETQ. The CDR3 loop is CASSLALGASQETQYF. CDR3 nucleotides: TGCGCCAGCAGCTTGGCCCTGGGGGCCTCCCAAGAGACCCAGTACTTC.

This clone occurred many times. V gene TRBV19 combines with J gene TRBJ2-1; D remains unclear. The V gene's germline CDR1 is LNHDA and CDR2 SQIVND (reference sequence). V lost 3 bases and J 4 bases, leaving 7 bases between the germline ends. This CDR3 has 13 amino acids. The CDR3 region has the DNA TGTGCCAGTAGTATGGTACTGTACAATGAGCAGTTCTTC. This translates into CASSMVLYNEQFF.

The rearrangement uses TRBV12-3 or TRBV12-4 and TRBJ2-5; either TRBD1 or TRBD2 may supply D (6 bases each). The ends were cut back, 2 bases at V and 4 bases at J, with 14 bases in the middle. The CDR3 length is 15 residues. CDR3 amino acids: CASSLNWGAAETQYF. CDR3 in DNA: TGTGCCAGCAGTTTAAACTGGGGGGCTGCAGAGACCCAGTACTTC.